This T cell receptor beta chain appears in the sequencing data of a study of blood T cell repertoires in COVID-19. Overall study: COVID-19 samples collected from the United States, Italy and Spain covered acute and convalescent phases. Sample material is recorded as cDNA or gDNA derived from T cells, B-cell-depleted T cells, or PBMCs.

Libraries were prepared by immunoSEQ multiplex PCR; TCRdb keeps only in-frame clonotypes and omits some of them. The sample consists of tens of thousands of clones, 75% to 95% of them appearing once. This clone has just a few counts. Germline trimming cut 5 bases from V and 7 bases from J; bases unmatched to any gene: 13. CDR3 size: 18 residues. The germline V gene encodes CDR1 MDHEN and CDR2 SYDVKM. This rearrangement joins TRBV28 to TRBJ2-2, with 13 bases that match TRBD2. The sequenced sample consisted of peripheral blood. This sequence originates from a human donor with active COVID-19. The donor label of this sample is uncertain. DNA for the CDR3: TGTGCCAGCAGTCTATATTCCGCGACTAGCGGGGGGTTCGGGGAGCTGTTTTTT. Its translation: CASSLYSATSGGFGELFF.